This T cell receptor (beta chain) was profiled in a study of CD8 T cells in ankylosing spondylitis. The germline gives CDR1 LGHDT, CDR2 YNNKEL (reference sequence). Trimming took off 0 bases at V and 6 bases at J, with 3 bases between the two ends. The CDR3 is made up of 12 amino acids. Making the TCR beta libraries involved quantitative 5'-RACE with molecular barcodes. TCRdb called the 5' RACE reads again in MiXCR, with one record for every CDR3 protein. The sample lists hundreds of thousands of distinct CDR3 sequences, roughly 15% occurring once. Findings and caveats of the study: There was a TCR beta motif, made of several highly homologous variants, that appeared characteristic of ankylosing spondylitis blood. Disease-linked clones proved CD8+ and comparatively uncommon in peripheral blood. Disease-linked clones reportedly concentrated significantly in matched ankylosing spondylitis synovial fluid.

As regards this clonotype: Antigen specificity is unknown.

The origin of this receptor is a male donor with ankylosing spondylitis. V gene TRBV3-1 combines with J gene TRBJ1-5; D gene uncertain. Sequencing was performed on blood, either unsorted or a sorted T cell fraction (not recorded which). The CDR3 sequence: CASSQEGQPQHF. The CDR3 nucleotides are TGTGCCAGCAGCCAAGAGGGTCAGCCCCAGCATTTT.